The sample holds a few counts of the clone carrying this T cell receptor (beta chain). Germline V lookup: CDR1 MNHEY, CDR2 SMNVEV (reference sequence). The CDR3 spans 15 residues. V lost 6 bases and J lost 0, with 12 bases in between. Generated by immunoSEQ multiplex PCR, the TCRdb table keeps only in-frame clones and is missing some. Among 45,000 or so clones listed, approximately 89% were seen once. These data originate in a study of T cell changes during pregnancy in multiple sclerosis. This specimen was CD8+ T cells from peripheral blood mononuclear cells, taken in the second trimester of pregnancy. V and J are TRBV27 and TRBJ1-5, with a tentative D call TRBD1 (5 bases). The source of this sequence is a female donor with multiple sclerosis, enrolled in a pregnancy study. The CDR3 spells CASSPTVDSNQPQHF. As DNA, the CDR3 is TGTGCCAGCAGCCCGACAGTCGATAGCAATCAGCCCCAGCATTTT.